This T cell receptor (beta chain) was observed in a study of T cell responses to AZD1222 COVID-19 vaccine. Study outcomes and limitations: The repertoires were collected only after the peak T cell response. Donor demographics were predominantly white British with a female majority; clonal diversity may be underestimated. When two AZD1222 doses had been given, Spike-specific TCR breadth and depth rose.

Notes on this clone: What it recognizes is unknown.

V lost 5 bases and J 2 bases, leaving 9 bases between the germline ends. This CDR3 comprises 13 residues. Germline CDR1 is SGHTA and CDR2 is FQGTGA. Here immunoSEQ multiplex PCR was the method, and the copy in TCRdb shows in-frame clones only, minus some. The sample comprises 120,000 or so clones, about 89% of which are singletons, and more than 9.5% rests with the top ten. Sequencing used peripheral blood, obtained on day 0 of MenACWY control vaccination. The receptor was isolated from an adult in good health. V usage is TRBV7-3 and J usage is TRBJ1-1; tentatively, D is TRBD1 (5 bases). The CDR3 DNA reads TGTGCCAGCAGCCAACAGGAAAACACTGAAGCTTTCTTT. Encoded protein: CASSQQENTEAFF.